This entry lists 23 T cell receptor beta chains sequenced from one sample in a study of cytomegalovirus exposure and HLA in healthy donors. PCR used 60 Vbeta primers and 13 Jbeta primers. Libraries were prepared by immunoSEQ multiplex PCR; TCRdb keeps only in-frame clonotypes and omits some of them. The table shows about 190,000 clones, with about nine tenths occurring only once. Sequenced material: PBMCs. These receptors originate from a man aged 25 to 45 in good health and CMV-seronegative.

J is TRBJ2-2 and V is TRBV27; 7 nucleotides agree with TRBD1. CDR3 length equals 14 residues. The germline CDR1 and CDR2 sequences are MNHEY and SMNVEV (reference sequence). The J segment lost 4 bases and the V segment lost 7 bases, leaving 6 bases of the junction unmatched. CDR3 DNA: TGTGCCAGCACCTCGACAGGGTCCACCGGGGAGCTGTTTTTT. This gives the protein CASTSTGSTGELFF.

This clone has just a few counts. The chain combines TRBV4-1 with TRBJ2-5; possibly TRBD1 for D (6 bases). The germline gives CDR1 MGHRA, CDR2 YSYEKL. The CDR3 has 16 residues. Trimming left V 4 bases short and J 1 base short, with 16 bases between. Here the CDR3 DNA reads TGCGCCAGCAGCCCGACCAGGGGACCCTTCCAAGAGACCCAGTACTTC. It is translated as CASSPTRGPFQETQYF.

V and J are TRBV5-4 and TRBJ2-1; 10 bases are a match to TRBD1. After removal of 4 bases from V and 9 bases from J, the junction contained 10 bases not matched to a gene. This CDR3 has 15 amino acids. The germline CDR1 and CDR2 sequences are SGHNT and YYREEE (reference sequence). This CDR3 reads CASSDPGQGIIEQFF. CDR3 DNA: TGTGCCAGCAGCGACCCGGGACAGGGGATAATTGAGCAGTTCTTC.

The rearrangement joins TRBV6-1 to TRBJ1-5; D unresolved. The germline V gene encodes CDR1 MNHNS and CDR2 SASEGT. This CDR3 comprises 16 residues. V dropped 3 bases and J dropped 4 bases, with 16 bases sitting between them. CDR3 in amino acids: CASSDLDPRVNQPQHF. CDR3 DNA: TGTGCCAGCAGTGACTTGGACCCGCGGGTTAATCAGCCCCAGCATTTT.

CDR3 DNA sequence: TGTGCCAGCAGTTCCGACTTGACAGGGGGCTATGGCTACACCTTC. Its protein is CASSSDLTGGYGYTF. V and J are TRBV28 and TRBJ1-2; TRBD1 agrees at 9 bases. Germline lookup yields CDR1 MDHEN and CDR2 SYDVKM. The CDR3 runs to 15 residues. V lost 4 bases to trimming and J lost 4 bases; unmatched junction nucleotides: 7.

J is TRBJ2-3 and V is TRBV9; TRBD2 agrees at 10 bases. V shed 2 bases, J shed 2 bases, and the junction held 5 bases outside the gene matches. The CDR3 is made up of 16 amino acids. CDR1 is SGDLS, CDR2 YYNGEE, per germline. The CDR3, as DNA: TGTGCCAGCAGCGTTTATAGCGGGGGGCCCACAGATACGCAGTATTTT. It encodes CASSVYSGGPTDTQYF.

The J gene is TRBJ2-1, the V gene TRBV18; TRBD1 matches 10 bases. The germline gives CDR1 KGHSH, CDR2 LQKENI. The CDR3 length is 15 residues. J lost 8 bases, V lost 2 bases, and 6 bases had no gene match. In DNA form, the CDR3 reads TGTGCCAGCTCACCAGGGACAGGGGATATGGATGAGCAGTTCTTC. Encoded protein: CASSPGTGDMDEQFF.

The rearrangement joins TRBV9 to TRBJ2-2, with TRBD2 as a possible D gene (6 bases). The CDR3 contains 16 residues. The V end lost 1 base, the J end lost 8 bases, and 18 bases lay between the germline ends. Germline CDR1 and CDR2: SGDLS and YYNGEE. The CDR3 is CASSVKQLPGGGELFF. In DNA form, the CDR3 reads TGTGCCAGCAGCGTAAAACAGCTACCCGGGGGAGGGGAGCTGTTTTTT. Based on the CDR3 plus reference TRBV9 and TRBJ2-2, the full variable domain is DSGVTQTPKHLITATGQRVTLRCSPRSGDLSVYWYQQSLDQGLQFLIQYYNGEERAKGNILERFSAQQFPDLHSELNLSSLELGDSALYFCASSVKQLPGGGELFFGEGSRLTVL.

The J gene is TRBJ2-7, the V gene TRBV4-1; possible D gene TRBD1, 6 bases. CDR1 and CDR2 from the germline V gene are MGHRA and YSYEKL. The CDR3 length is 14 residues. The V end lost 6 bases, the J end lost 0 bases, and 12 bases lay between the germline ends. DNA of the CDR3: TGCGCCAGCAGAAGTCGACAGGCCTCCTACGAGCAGTACTTC. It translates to CASRSRQASYEQYF.

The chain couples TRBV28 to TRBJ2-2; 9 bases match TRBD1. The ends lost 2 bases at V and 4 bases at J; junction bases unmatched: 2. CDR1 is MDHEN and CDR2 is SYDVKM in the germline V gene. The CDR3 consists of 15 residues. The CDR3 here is CASSLGQGSTGELFF. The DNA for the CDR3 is TGTGCCAGCAGTTTAGGACAGGGGTCCACCGGGGAGCTGTTTTTT.

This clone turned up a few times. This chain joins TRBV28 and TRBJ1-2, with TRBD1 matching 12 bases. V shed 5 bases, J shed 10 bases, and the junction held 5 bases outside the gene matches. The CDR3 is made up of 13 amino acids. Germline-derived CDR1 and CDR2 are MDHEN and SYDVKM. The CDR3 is CASSGTGGAPYTF. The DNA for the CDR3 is TGTGCCAGCAGTGGGACAGGGGGCGCCCCCTACACCTTC.

Here the CDR3 DNA reads TGTGCCAGCAGCCAAGATGGAGGGACGGACCAGCCCCAGCATTTT. Translation: CASSQDGGTDQPQHF. The chain is built from TRBV4-2 and TRBJ1-5; maybe TRBD1 (5 bases). CDR1 and CDR2 from the germline V gene are LGHNA and YNFKEQ. Trimming removed 0 bases at V and 7 bases at J, with 13 bases between. The CDR3 is 15 residues long.

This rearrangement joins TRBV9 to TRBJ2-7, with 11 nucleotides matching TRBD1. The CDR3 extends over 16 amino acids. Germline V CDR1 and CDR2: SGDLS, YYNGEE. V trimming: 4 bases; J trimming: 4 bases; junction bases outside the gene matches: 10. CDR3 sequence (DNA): TGTGCCAGCAGCTCCGGATCGGGACAGGGGGTATACGAGCAGTACTTC. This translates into CASSSGSGQGVYEQYF.

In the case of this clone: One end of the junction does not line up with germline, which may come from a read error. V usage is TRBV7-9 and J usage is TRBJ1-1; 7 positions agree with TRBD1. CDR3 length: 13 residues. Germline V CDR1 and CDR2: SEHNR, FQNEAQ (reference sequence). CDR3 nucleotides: TGTTCCAGCAGCCCTGGGACAGAGACTGAAGCTTTCTTT. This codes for CSSSPGTETEAFF.

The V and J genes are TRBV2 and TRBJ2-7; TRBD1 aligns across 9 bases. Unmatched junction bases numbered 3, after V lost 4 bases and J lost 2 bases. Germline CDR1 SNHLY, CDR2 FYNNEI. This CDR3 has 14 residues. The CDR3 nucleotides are TGTGCCAGCAGTGTCGGGACAGGGACCTACGAGCAGTACTTC. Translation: CASSVGTGTYEQYF.

The CDR3 DNA sequence: TGTGCCAGCAGTTACTCGGCGGACCAGGGGGCTTTCTTT. Amino acid sequence: CASSYSADQGAFF. The J gene is TRBJ1-1, the V gene TRBV6-5, with D maybe TRBD1 (6 bases). Deletions cut 0 bases from V and 11 bases from J, with 13 bases between. Germline V gene data show CDR1 as MNHEY and CDR2 as SVGAGI. This CDR3 spans 13 amino acids.

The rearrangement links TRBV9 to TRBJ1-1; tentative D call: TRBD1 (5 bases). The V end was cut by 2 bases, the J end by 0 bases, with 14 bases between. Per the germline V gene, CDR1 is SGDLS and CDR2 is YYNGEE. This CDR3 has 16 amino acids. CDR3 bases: TGTGCCAGCAGCGTCAGTGGGGCAGGAATGAACACTGAAGCTTTCTTT. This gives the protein CASSVSGAGMNTEAFF.

CDR3 nucleotides: TGTGCCAGCAGCAAGACAGGGAGGAACACTGAAGCTTTCTTT. Translating it yields CASSKTGRNTEAFF. The rearrangement links TRBV6-1 to TRBJ1-1; 7 nucleotides match TRBD1. There are 14 residues in the CDR3. The germline gives CDR1 MNHNS, CDR2 SASEGT. J lost 1 base, V lost 6 bases, and 5 bases had no gene match.

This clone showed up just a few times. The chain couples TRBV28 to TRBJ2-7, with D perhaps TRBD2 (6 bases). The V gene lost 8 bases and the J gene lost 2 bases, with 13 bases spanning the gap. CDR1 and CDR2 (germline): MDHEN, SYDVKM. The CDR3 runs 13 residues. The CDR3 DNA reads TGTGCCAGCGGGGCTAGCGCGGCCTACGAGCAGTACTTC. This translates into CASGASAAYEQYF.

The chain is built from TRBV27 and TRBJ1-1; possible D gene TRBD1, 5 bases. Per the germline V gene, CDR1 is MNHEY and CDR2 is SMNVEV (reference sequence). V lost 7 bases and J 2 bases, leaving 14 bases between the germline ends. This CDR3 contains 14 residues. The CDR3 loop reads CASNRQGINTEAFF. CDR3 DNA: TGTGCCAGCAATCGTCAGGGTATCAACACTGAAGCTTTCTTT.

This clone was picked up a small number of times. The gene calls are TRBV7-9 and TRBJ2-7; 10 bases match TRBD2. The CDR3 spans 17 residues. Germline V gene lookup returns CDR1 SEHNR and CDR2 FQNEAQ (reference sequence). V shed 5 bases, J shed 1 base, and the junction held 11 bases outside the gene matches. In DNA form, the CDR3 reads TGTGCCAGCAGCGGACCTATTCCGGGACTAGCGTCCTACGAGCAGTACTTC. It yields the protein CASSGPIPGLASYEQYF.

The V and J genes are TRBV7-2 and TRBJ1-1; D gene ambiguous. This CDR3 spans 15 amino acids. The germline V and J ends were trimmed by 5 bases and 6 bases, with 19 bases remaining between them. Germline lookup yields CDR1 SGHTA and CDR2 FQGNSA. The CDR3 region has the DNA TGTGCCAGCAGCCCCATAGCCCATAATTCCCCTGAAGCTTTCTTT. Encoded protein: CASSPIAHNSPEAFF.

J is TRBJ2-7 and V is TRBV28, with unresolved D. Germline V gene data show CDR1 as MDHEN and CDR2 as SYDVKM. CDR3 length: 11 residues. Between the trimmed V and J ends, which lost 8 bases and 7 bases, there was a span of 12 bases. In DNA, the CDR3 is TGTGCCAGCGGGTCCAGGATGGAGCAGTACTTC. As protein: CASGSRMEQYF.